This T cell receptor beta chain was retrieved from a study of T-cell reconstitution after alpha-beta-depleted transplantation in children. The study's findings and limits: From surviving recipient T cells and thymic progenitors came the high day-60 TCRbeta diversity observed in some patients. Several hundred graft clones that had expanded were reportedly the source of alpha-beta T cells about two months after transplant. A year post-transplant, T-cell counts and diversity derived mostly from newly produced T cells.

Preparation of the TCRbeta library involved a method that used unique molecular identifiers. TCRdb reanalysed the PCR reads using MiXCR and keeps one entry per CDR3 protein. The sample records some 300,000 distinct CDR3 sequences, roughly 8.2% being singletons. This CDR3 spans 15 amino acids. Germline assignment: CDR1 DFQATT and CDR2 SNEGSKA (reference sequence). With 0 bases clipped from V and 2 bases from J, the junction kept 5 bases outside the gene matches. In its sample, this clonotype was seen many times. Its antigen is undetermined. The chain carries TRBV20-1 and TRBJ2-5; 8 bases line up with TRBD1. This clonotype was sampled from a female patient between 2 and 15 years old who had a stem cell transplant for Fanconi anemia, so the T cells may come from the graft donor. The source material was peripheral blood, sampled 360 days after TCRalphabeta/CD19-depleted stem cell transplant. DNA of the CDR3: TGCAGTGCTAGAGATGACAGGGGCCCGCAAGAGACCCAGTACTTC. It translates to CSARDDRGPQETQYF.